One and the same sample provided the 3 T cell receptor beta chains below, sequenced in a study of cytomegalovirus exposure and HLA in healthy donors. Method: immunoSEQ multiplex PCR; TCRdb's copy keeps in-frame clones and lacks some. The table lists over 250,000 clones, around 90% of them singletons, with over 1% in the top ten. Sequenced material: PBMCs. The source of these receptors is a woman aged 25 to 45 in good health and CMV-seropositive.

The CDR3 loop reads CASSQDTTGSSYNSPLHF. The CDR3 nucleotides are TGCGCCAGCAGCCAAGATACGACCGGGAGCTCCTATAATTCACCCCTCCACTTT. The chain recombines TRBV4-3 with TRBJ1-6, with no clear D. This CDR3 is 18 amino acids long. Trimming pared 0 bases from V and 0 bases from J, leaving 12 bases between. Germline V gene data show CDR1 as LGHNA and CDR2 as YSLEER.

CDR3 in amino acids: CASSYTPGIYDEQYF. The CDR3 nucleotides are TGTGCCAGCAGTTACACGCCGGGTATTTACGACGAGCAGTACTTC. V usage is TRBV6-5 and J usage is TRBJ2-7; no clear D gene. Germline V lookup: CDR1 MNHEY, CDR2 SVGAGI. The V gene lost 2 bases and the J gene lost 5 bases, with 16 bases spanning the gap. CDR3 length: 15 residues.

The CDR3 here is CASSSRGRVTNEKLFF. The CDR3, as DNA: TGTGCCAGCAGCTCCAGGGGGCGGGTAACTAATGAAAAACTGTTTTTT. The genes are TRBV7-2 and TRBJ1-4, with 8 bases matching TRBD1. This CDR3 is built from 16 residues. V lost 4 bases and J lost 1; bases outside the gene matches: 5. Per germline, CDR1 SGHTA and CDR2 FQGNSA.